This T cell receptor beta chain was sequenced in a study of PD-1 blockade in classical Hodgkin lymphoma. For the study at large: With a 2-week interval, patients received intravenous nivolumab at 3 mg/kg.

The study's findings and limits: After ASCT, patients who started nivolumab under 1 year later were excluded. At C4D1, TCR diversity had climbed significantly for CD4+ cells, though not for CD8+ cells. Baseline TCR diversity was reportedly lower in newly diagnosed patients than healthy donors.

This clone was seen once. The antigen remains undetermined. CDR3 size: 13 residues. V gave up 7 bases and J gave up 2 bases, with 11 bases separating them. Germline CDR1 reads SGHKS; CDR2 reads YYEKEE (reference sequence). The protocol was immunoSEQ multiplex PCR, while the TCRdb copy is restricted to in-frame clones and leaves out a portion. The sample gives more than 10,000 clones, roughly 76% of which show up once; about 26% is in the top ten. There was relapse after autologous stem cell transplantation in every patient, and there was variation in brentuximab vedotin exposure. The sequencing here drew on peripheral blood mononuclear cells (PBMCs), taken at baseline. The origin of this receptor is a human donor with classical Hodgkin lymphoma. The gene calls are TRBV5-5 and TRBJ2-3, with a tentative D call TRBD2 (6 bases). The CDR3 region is CASGGKSTDTQYF. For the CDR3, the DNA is TGTGCCAGCGGAGGGAAATCCACAGATACGCAGTATTTT.